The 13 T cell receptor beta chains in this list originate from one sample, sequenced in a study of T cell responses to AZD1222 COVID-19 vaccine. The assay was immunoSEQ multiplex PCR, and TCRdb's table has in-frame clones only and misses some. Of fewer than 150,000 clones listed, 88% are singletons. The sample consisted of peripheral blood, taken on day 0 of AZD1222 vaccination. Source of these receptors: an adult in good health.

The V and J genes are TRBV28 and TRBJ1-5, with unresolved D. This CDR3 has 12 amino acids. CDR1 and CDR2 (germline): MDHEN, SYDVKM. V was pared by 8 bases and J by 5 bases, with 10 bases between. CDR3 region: CASSKEDQPQHF. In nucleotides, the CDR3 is TGTGCCAGCTCGAAGGAAGATCAGCCCCAGCATTTT.

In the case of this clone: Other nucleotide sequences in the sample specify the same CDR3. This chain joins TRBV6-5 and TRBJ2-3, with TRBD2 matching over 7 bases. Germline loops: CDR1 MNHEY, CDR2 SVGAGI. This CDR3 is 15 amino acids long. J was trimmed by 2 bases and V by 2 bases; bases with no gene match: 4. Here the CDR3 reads CASSYGLADTDTQYF. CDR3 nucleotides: TGTGCCAGCAGTTACGGCCTAGCGGACACAGATACGCAGTATTTT.

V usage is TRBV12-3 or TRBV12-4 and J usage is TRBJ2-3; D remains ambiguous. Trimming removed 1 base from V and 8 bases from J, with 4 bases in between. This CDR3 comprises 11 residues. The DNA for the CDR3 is TGTGCCAGCAGTTTAGGGACTACGCAGTATTTT. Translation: CASSLGTTQYF.

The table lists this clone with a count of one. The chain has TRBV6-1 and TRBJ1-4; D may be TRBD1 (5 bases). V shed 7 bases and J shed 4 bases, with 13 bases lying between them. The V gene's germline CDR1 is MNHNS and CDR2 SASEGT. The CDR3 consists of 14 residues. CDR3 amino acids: CASNPGRDNEKLFF. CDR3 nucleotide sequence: TGTGCCAGCAACCCGGGACGGGATAATGAAAAACTGTTTTTT.

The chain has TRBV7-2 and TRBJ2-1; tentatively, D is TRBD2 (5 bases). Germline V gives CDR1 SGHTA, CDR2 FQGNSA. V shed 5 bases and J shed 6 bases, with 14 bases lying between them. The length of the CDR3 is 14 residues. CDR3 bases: TGTGCCAGCAGCCTCCCAGACCGGGGCAATGAGCAGTTCTTC. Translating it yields CASSLPDRGNEQFF.

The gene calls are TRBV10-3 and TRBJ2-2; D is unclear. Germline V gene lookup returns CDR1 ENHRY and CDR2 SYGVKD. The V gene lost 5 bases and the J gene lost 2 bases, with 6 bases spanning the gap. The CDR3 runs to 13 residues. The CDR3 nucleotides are TGTGCCATCAGTCCAATTAACACCGGGGAGCTGTTTTTT. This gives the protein CAISPINTGELFF.

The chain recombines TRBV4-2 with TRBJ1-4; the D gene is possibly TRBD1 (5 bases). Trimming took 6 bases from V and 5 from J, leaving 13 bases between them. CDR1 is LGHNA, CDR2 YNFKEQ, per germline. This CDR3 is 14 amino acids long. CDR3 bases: TGTGCCAGCAGGGACGGGACGCAGAATGAAAAACTGTTTTTT. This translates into CASRDGTQNEKLFF.

This CDR3 reads CASSHGQPNSPLHF. CDR3 in DNA: TGTGCCAGCAGCCACGGACAGCCTAATTCACCCCTCCACTTT. The chain uses TRBV7-3 and TRBJ1-6, with D possibly being TRBD1 (6 bases). This CDR3 has 14 residues. The germline gives CDR1 SGHTA, CDR2 FQGTGA. Trimming took off 5 bases at V and 6 bases at J, with 11 bases between the two ends.

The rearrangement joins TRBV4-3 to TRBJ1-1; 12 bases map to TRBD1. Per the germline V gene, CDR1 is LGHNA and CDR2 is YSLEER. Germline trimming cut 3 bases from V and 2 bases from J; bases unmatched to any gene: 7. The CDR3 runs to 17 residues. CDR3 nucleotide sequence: TGCGCCAGCAGCCAGGGACAGGGGGCTTCTGAAAACACTGAAGCTTTCTTT. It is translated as CASSQGQGASENTEAFF.

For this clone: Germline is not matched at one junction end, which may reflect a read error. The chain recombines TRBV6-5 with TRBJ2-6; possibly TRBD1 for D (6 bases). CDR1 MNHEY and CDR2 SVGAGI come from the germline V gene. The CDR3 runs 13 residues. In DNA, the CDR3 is TGTGCTAGCAGGGGAAATGAGGCCAACGTCCTGACTTTC. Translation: CASRGNEANVLTF.

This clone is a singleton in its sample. DNA of the CDR3: TGTGCCACCAGCAGAGATGTCGAGACCCAGTACTTC. Encoded protein: CATSRDVETQYF. The chain uses TRBV15 and TRBJ2-5; D unclear. This CDR3 region has 12 residues. V dropped 0 bases and J dropped 5 bases, with 4 bases sitting between them. Germline V lookup: CDR1 LNHNV, CDR2 YYDKDF (reference sequence).

Here the CDR3 DNA reads TGTGCCAGCAGTGATAGCAATCAGCCCCAGCATTTT. This gives the protein CASSDSNQPQHF. The rearrangement uses TRBV6-1 and TRBJ1-5; no reliable D call. The germline V and J ends were trimmed by 3 bases and 0 bases, with 0 bases remaining between them. The length of the CDR3 is 12 residues. The germline gives CDR1 MNHNS, CDR2 SASEGT.

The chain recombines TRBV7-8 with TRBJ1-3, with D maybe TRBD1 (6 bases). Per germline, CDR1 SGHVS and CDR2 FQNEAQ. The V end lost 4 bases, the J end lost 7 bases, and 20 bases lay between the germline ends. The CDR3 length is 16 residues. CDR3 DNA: TGTGCCAGCAGCTCGCTACCTTCGGGACAAGGCAACACCATATATTTT. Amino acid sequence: CASSSLPSGQGNTIYF.